The subject of this entry is one TCR beta chain. This clone was seen a single time. The target of this receptor is not known. It has no much larger one-base neighbor in the sample; base qualities were not kept. The data are from a study of blood T cell repertoires in COVID-19 (dated by TCRdb to the early 2020s). For the wider study: Samples covering the acute and convalescent phases of COVID-19 were provided by collaborators in the United States, Italy and Spain. The material from the prospective study consisted of cDNA or gDNA derived from T cells, B-cell-depleted T cells, or PBMCs. Sample metadata almost always included a de-identified subject ID, COVID-19 status, age in years and sex. Where HLA class I and class II types were available, the types were taken from metadata supplied by the sample provider, not from assay-based typing. The dataset comprised deeply sampled blood TCRbeta repertoires from subjects exposed to, actively infected with, or recovered from COVID-19. A freely available public database, intended as a resource for researchers studying the immune response to SARS-CoV-2, is where the repertoires were released. Samples were obtained from the ongoing ImmuneRACE study (first 160 participants) and from about 1,300 subjects provided by 6 global collaborators. Points the paper makes about the study in general: Clinical and demographic metadata were provided uncurated, with the amount varying by source and participant.

TCRbeta CDR3 regions were amplified from genomic DNA by means of the immunoSEQ Assay, a bias-controlled multiplex PCR. In the source study's methods: The number of nucleated cells in each sample was estimated by amplification of reference gene primers within the assay. To quantify the absolute abundance of each unique TCRbeta CDR3 rearrangement, sequence reads were collapsed and filtered. Productive Simpson clonality was computed per sample as the square root of Simpson's diversity index over productive rearrangements. TCRdb stores this immuneACCESS table with in-frame sequences only. Part of the clones is absent; in the studies checked, under half of the shortfall reflects unresolved V genes, and no reason is known for the rest. V, J and clone size reflect that table, while D and trimming were determined from the DNA. The sample table holds approximately 120,000 clones, of which roughly 80% were seen once. Approximately 20% of the sample is in the top ten clones.

The germline V gene sets CDR1 to ENHRY and CDR2 to SYGVKD. The CDR3 goes from the cysteine to the phenylalanine over 17 residues. CDR3 DNA is the only sequence kept; it has 51 bases, read in frame from the first base. Relative to germline, V is 1 base shorter and J is 5 bases shorter, with 19 bases between their ends. Enrolling through a virtual design, the prospective study's participants ranged in age from roughly 18 to 90 years and lived across roughly 24 United States geographic areas. In the prospective study, participants were assigned to cohorts based on the clinical history participants reported in a screening survey and a study questionnaire. Recovered participants in ImmuneRACE Cohort 3 were defined by two consecutive negative NP/OP PCR tests, clearance by a healthcare professional, or resolution of symptoms. Mobile phlebotomists in the prospective study collected whole blood, serum and a nasopharyngeal or oropharyngeal swab from every participant. Over a 2-month period, participants in the prospective study had the option of providing additional blood draws and questionnaires. Blood samples from the prospective study were shipped frozen or at room temperature prior to DNA extraction.

Sequenced input: PBMCs or T cells enriched from blood (not recorded which). This sequence uses TRBV10-3 and TRBJ2-3; the best D guess is TRBD2, with 5 bases matching. This TCR was recovered from a man aged 25-45 years who had recovered from COVID-19. The DNA sequence reads TGTGCCATCAGTGAGTTGGTGGGGTTGCGGAGGAGAGATACGCAGTATTTT. It is translated as CAISELVGLRRRDTQYF.